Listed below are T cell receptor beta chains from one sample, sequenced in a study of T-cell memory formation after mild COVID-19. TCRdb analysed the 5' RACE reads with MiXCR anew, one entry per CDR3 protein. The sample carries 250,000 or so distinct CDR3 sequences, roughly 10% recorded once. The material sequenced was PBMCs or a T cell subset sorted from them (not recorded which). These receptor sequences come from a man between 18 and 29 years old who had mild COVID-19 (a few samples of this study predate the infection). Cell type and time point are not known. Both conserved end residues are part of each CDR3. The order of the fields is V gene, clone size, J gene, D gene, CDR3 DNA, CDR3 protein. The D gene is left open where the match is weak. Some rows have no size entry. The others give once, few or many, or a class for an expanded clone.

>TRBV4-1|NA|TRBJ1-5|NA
TGCGCCAGCAGCCAAGAAGAGCGGAGCAATCAGCCCCAGCATTTT
CASSQEERSNQPQHF
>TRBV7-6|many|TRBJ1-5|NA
TGTGCCAGCAGCTTAGGGTCGGGTTATAGCAATCAGCCCCAGCATTTT
CASSLGSGYSNQPQHF
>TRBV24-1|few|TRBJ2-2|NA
TGTGCCACCAGTGATTGGCGGACAGAGAACACCGGGGAGCTGTTTTTT
CATSDWRTENTGELFF
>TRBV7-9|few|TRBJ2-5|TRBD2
TGTGCCAGCAGCACGCAACTAGCGGTCCAAGAGACCCAGTACTTC
CASSTQLAVQETQYF
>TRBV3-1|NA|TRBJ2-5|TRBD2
TGTGCCAGCAGCCAAGCCCGAGGGACTAGCGGGGGGCCAGAGACCCAGTACTTC
CASSQARGTSGGPETQYF
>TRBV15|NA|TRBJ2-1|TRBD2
TGTGCACTCGCTAGCGGGGGGAATTATGAGCAGTTCTTC
CALASGGNYEQFF
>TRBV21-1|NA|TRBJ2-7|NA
TGTGCCAGCAGCAAACCCCGGACAGGGTCCCCCTACGAGCAGTACTTC
CASSKPRTGSPYEQYF
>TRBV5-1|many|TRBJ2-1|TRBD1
TGCGCCAGCAGCTTTACGGGACAGGGTATCAATGAGCAGTTCTTC
CASSFTGQGINEQFF
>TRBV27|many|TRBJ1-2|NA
TGTGCCAGCAGTTTAGGGCTTAACTATGGCTACACCTTC
CASSLGLNYGYTF
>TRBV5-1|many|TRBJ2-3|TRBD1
TGCGCCAGCAGCGCCACGGGACAGGGACCCAATACGCAGTATTTT
CASSATGQGPNTQYF
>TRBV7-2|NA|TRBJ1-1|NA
TGTGCCAGCAGCTTAGCTGAAGTGTCTGAAGCTTTCTTT
CASSLAEVSEAFF
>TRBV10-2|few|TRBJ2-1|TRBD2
TGCGCCAGCGAGCTAGCGGGGACCTACAATGAGCAGTTCTTC
CASELAGTYNEQFF
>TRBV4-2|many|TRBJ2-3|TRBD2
TGTGCCAGCAGCCAATGGGAAGCCGGAGTAGCGGGGGGAGATACGCAGTATTTT
CASSQWEAGVAGGDTQYF
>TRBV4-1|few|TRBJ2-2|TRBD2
TGCGCCAGCAGCCCGGCGGGGGACACCGGGGAGCTGTTTTTT
CASSPAGDTGELFF
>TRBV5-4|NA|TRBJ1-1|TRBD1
TGTGCCAGCAGCTTCTTCCGGGACAGGGCTGAAGCTTTCTTT
CASSFFRDRAEAFF
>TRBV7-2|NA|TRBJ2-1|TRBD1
TGTGCCAGCAGTTTGCAGGGGGCGGCCTACATCTCCTACAATGAGCAGTTCTTC
CASSLQGAAYISYNEQFF
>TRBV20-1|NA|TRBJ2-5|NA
TGCAGTGCTCTACAGGGTCGGGAGACCCAGTACTTC
CSALQGRETQYF
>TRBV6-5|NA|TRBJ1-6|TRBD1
TGTGCCAGCAGTTACCGTGACAGGGGCCGGTCACCCCTCCACTTT
CASSYRDRGRSPLHF
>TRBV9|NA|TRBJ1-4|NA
TGTGCCAGCAGCGTAGATCTTTGGGAAAAACTGTTTTTT
CASSVDLWEKLFF
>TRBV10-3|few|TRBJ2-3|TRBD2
TGTGCCATCATAGCGGGGGAGACGCAGTATTTT
CAIIAGETQYF
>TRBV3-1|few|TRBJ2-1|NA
TGTGCCAGCAGCCAAGGTCGCAGCTACAATGAGCAGTTCTTC
CASSQGRSYNEQFF
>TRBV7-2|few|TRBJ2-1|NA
TGTGCCAGCACCGCGTCGGACAATGAGCAGTTCTTC
CASTASDNEQFF
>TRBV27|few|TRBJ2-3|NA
TGTGCCAGCAGCTACGGCGGGGCAGATACGCAGTATTTT
CASSYGGADTQYF
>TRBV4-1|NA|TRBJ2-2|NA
TGCGCCAGCAGCCAAAATCTGGCGCGGAACACCGGGGAGCTGTTTTTT
CASSQNLARNTGELFF
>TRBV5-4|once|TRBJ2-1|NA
TGTGCCAGCAGCTTGGGTATTGAGAATGAGCAGTTCTTC
CASSLGIENEQFF
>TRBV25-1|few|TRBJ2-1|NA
TGTGCCAGCAGTTCTCCTTTTGGGAGCTCCTACAATGAGCAGTTCTTC
CASSSPFGSSYNEQFF
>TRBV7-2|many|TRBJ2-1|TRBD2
TGTGCCAGCAGCGCAGCGGGGGGAAGCTACAATGAGCAGTTCTTC
CASSAAGGSYNEQFF
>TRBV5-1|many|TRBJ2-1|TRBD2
TGCGCCAGCAGCTTGCTAGCGGGGACCAATGAGCAGTTCTTC
CASSLLAGTNEQFF
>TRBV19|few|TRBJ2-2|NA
NA
CASTDAGFGAGELFF
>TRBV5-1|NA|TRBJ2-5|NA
TGCGCCAGCAGCCAACCCGACCAAGAGACCCAGTACTTC
CASSQPDQETQYF
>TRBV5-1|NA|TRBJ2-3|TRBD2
TGCGCCAGCAGCTTAATGGCTAGCGGGGGGGCCGATAATACGCAGTATTTT
CASSLMASGGADNTQYF
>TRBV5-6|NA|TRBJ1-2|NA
TGTGCCAGCAGCCTGGGACACCGAGCTAACTATGGCTACACCTTC
CASSLGHRANYGYTF
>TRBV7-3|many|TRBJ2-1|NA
TGTGCCAGCAGCCAACAGGGCGGTAATGAGCAGTTCTTC
CASSQQGGNEQFF
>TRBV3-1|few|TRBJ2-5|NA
TGTGCCAGCAGCCAAGATCGGGGCGCAGTGAAAGAGACCCAGTACTTC
CASSQDRGAVKETQYF
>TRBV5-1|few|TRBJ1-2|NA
TGCGCCAGCAGCTTGGACAGAACGACTAACTATGGCTACACCTTC
CASSLDRTTNYGYTF
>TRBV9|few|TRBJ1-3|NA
TGTGCCAGCAGCGTAGCCCGAATAGCGGGGACTGGAAACACCATATATTTT
CASSVARIAGTGNTIYF
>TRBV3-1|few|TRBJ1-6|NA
TGTGCCAGCAGCCCCCTGGGAGCGTCACCCCTCCACTTT
CASSPLGASPLHF
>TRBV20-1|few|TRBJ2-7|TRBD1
TGCAGTGCCACTGGGACAGCCCGCTACGAGCAGTACTTC
CSATGTARYEQYF
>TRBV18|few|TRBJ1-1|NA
TGTGCCAGCTCACCAATAGGGTACACTGAAGCTTTCTTT
CASSPIGYTEAFF
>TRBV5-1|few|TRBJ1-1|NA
TGCGCCAGCAGCTTGATGGGGGGGACGAACACTGAAGCTTTCTTT
CASSLMGGTNTEAFF
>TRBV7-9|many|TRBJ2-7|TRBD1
TGTGCCAGCAGCCTCCGGCCCGGGACAGGAGCCTACGAGCAGTACTTC
CASSLRPGTGAYEQYF
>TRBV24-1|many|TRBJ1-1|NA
TGTGCCACCAGTGATTTACGCGACCTCAATGAAGCTTTCTTT
CATSDLRDLNEAFF
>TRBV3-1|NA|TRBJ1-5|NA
TGTGCCAGCAGCCAAGATCAGCCCCAGCATTTT
CASSQDQPQHF